This TCR beta chain comes out of a study of T-cell reconstitution after alpha-beta-depleted transplantation in children. About this clonotype: Its antigen is unidentified.

During its preparation, the TCRbeta library received unique molecular identifiers. TCRdb processed the PCR reads anew with MiXCR; each CDR3 protein has one entry. This table holds under 750,000 distinct CDR3 sequences, more than 20% found once. Whole-study results and caveats: Once a year had passed after transplant, T-cell counts and diversity came mostly from newly produced T cells.

The sample here was PBMCs, mostly from graft donor cells, taken 360 days after TCRalphabeta/CD19-depleted stem cell transplant. The sequence was obtained from a boy under two years old who had a stem cell transplant for acute myeloid leukemia, so the T cells may come from the graft donor.

The CDR3 coding sequence is TGTGCCAGCAGTCGTCCTGGAAACACCATATATTTT. It yields the protein CASSRPGNTIYF. The rearrangement joins TRBV28 to TRBJ1-3; D uncertain. Germline CDR1 reads MDHEN; CDR2 reads SYDVKM. Trimming pared 5 bases from V and 2 bases from J, leaving 4 bases between. The CDR3 runs 12 residues.